This T cell receptor (beta chain) was sequenced in a study of CXCR3-negative and CXCR3-positive naive CD8 T cells (dated by TCRdb to the late 2010s). A note on the overall study: In total, roughly 150 million TRB reads were obtained, or roughly 1.5 +/- 0.3 million reads per library. Diversity and physicochemical repertoire analyses were performed on some 10 donors pooled from two independent experiments. For the TRBV-TRBJ cluster analysis, the naive subsets came from about 5 donors, while the memory cells came from 3 donors.

For CDR1 and CDR2, the germline V gene (reference sequence) lists LNHNV and YYDKDF. The CDR3 covers 17 residues, taking in both the cysteine and the phenylalanine. No coding sequence is recorded. What the research found in general, with its limitations: TRBV-TRBJ usage was similar between naive CXCR3-negative and CXCR3-positive cells from the same donor, while memory cells showed distinct patterns. Because CXCR3 expression was partially decreased after cryopreservation, freshly isolated PBMCs were used for most assays. TRB CDR3s from CXCR3-positive naive cells showed higher hydrophobicity (lower Kidera factor 4), lower energy, and higher strength and volume indices than CXCR3-negative naive cells. Because surface CD5, which is linked to self-reactivity in mice, was comparable between the naive subsets, TCR interaction strength was also inferred from TRB CDR3 physicochemical properties. Repertoire diversity was comparably high in both naive subsets but much lower in memory CD8+ T cells.

Each CD8+ T cell subset was flow-sorted in triplicate, and 300,000 or so cells per subset were placed directly into RLT lysis buffer. Naive CD8+ T cells were defined stringently as CD45RO-CCR7+CD27+CD95- to exclude memory contaminants. Standard density gradient centrifugation was used to isolate peripheral blood mononuclear cells from buffy coats. Naive CXCR3-negative and CXCR3-positive CD8+ T cells were flow-sorted on a FACSAria III. An RNeasy Mini Kit was used to extract total RNA from the sorted cells. Notes on this clonotype: Its cognate antigen has yet to be identified.

The sequencing machine was a NextSeq 550. The Human TCR Profiling Kit (MiLaboratory) was used to prepare UMI-labeled 5' RACE TRB cDNA libraries. The full amount of extracted RNA was used for cDNA synthesis, and the full amount of resulting cDNA was used for PCR amplification. Libraries were prepared in parallel with an identical number of PCR cycles. On the study's bioinformatics: About 52,000 +/- 9,100 unique UMI-labeled TRB cDNA molecules per library were extracted with MIGEC and MiXCR, with at least two reads per UMI required. On average, approximately 40,000 +/- 10,000 functional in-frame TRB CDR3 nucleotide clonotypes lacking stop codons were found per library. After downsampling to 5000 UMI-labeled TRB molecules per sample, diversity metrics such as normalized Shannon-Wiener and Chao1 were calculated in VDJtools. For the central five CDR3 residues, VDJtools calculated physicochemical properties weighted by clonotype size, namely interaction energy, strength, volume and Kidera factor 4. The reads went through TCRdb reprocessing, and each CDR3 protein sequence gets one entry with no DNA. The V and J calls were not made by the authors but by TCRdb's processing. The table for this sample records some 130,000 distinct CDR3 sequences. Jointly, the top ten make up less than 0.3% of the sample.

The specimen sequenced was naive CXCR3- CD8+ T cells from blood. The meaning of the sample's cell subset or site label: CD45RO-CCR7+CD27+CD95- naive CD8+ T cells lacking CXCR3 (TNR3-). This receptor chain uses TRBV15 and TRBJ2-1; checking the TCRdb D call of TRBD1 is not possible without DNA. This receptor was taken from a human donor in good health. Some clones in this sample may be carry-over from other donors' samples. The CDR3 amino acid sequence is: CATSRDSGTGDYNEQFF.